Listed below are T cell receptor beta chains from one sample, sequenced in a study of shared clonotypes between healthy human individuals. Repertoires were generated with immunoSEQ multiplex PCR, while TCRdb's copy carries only in-frame clones and drops some. The sample lists nearly 2 million clones, about 95% occurring once. The source material was naive CD8+ T cells sorted from blood. These receptors all stem from a man in his late teens or twenties in good health. CDR3s include the opening cysteine and the closing phenylalanine or tryptophan. Fields, in order: J gene, V gene, CDR3 protein.

J gene: TRBJ2-3; V gene: TRBV27; CDR3 protein: CASSPGPPGSTDTQYF
J gene: TRBJ2-5; V gene: TRBV13; CDR3 protein: CASSQREGLETQYF
J gene: TRBJ2-3; V gene: TRBV2; CDR3 protein: CASSLLVPPNDTQYF
J gene: TRBJ1-2; V gene: TRBV10-3; CDR3 protein: CAISDIDREAYGYTF
J gene: TRBJ2-3; V gene: TRBV7-2; CDR3 protein: CASSFDATDTQYF
J gene: TRBJ2-7; V gene: TRBV7-9; CDR3 protein: CASSVAGSTRREQYF
J gene: TRBJ2-1; V gene: TRBV15; CDR3 protein: CATSSGTPNEQFF
J gene: TRBJ1-1; V gene: TRBV7-9; CDR3 protein: CASSLGTGTEAFF
J gene: TRBJ2-1; V gene: TRBV5-6; CDR3 protein: CASSLLDNEQFF
J gene: TRBJ2-7; V gene: TRBV5-1; CDR3 protein: CASSLSRSPYEQYF
J gene: TRBJ2-7; V gene: TRBV28; CDR3 protein: CASSFRQGGEQYF
J gene: TRBJ1-2; V gene: TRBV29-1; CDR3 protein: CSAGTATFYGYTF
J gene: TRBJ2-1; V gene: TRBV7-2; CDR3 protein: CASSGRTGGYNEQFF
J gene: TRBJ2-1; V gene: TRBV7-9; CDR3 protein: CASSPWTGTYNEQFF
J gene: TRBJ1-3; V gene: TRBV6-1; CDR3 protein: CASSETGQGSGNTIYF
J gene: TRBJ2-7; V gene: TRBV6-5; CDR3 protein: CASSSPSDNHEQYF
J gene: TRBJ2-1; V gene: TRBV19; CDR3 protein: CASSIDPTGGNEQFF
J gene: TRBJ1-5; V gene: TRBV27; CDR3 protein: CASSLSAGADQPQHF
J gene: TRBJ2-7; V gene: TRBV7-6; CDR3 protein: CASSLLHGQNEQYF
J gene: TRBJ1-2; V gene: TRBV18; CDR3 protein: CASSGAGNYGYTF
J gene: TRBJ2-4; V gene: TRBV10-1; CDR3 protein: CASRAILGQRVAKNIQYF
J gene: TRBJ2-5; V gene: TRBV7-9; CDR3 protein: CASSSYPGLPYQETQYF
J gene: TRBJ2-1; V gene: TRBV29-1; CDR3 protein: CSVSPSGRDEQFF
J gene: TRBJ2-1; V gene: TRBV27; CDR3 protein: CATSQVGSYNEQFF
J gene: TRBJ1-2; V gene: TRBV5-8; CDR3 protein: CASSSGVGGGLYGYTF
J gene: TRBJ2-7; V gene: TRBV27; CDR3 protein: CASSLVGGGPEQYF
J gene: TRBJ1-5; V gene: TRBV7-2; CDR3 protein: CASSLPGSNQPQHF